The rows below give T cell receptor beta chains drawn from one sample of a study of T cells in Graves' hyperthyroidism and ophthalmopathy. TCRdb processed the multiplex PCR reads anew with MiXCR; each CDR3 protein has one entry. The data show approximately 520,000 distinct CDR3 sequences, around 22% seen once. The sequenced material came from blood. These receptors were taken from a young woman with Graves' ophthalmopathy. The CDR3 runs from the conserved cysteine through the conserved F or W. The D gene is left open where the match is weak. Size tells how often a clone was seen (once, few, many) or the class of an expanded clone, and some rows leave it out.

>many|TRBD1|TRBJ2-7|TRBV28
CASSTGTDYEQYF
TGTGCCAGCAGTACCGGGACAGACTACGAGCAGTACTTC
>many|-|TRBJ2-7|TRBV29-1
CSALSLPAGTTGVSSYEQYF
TGCAGCGCCCTCAGTTTACCAGCCGGGACAACGGGCGTCAGCTCCTACGAGCAGTACTTC
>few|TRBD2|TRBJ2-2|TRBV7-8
CASSLAMAGGATTGELFF
TGTGCCAGCAGCTTAGCGATGGCCGGGGGGGCGACCACCGGGGAGCTGTTTTTT
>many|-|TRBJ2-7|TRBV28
CASTTGPLVLYEQYF
TGTGCCAGCACTACAGGGCCCCTCGTCCTATACGAGCAGTACTTC
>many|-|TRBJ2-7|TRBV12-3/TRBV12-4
CASSFGYEQYF
TGTGCCAGCAGCTTCGGGTATGAGCAGTACTTC
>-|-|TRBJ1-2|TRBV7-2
CASSFTAYYGYTF
TGTGCCAGCAGCTTTACAGCTTACTATGGCTACACCTTC
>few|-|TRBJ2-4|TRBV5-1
CASSWTQGTPGNIQYF
TGCGCCAGCAGCTGGACACAAGGCACTCCGGGAAACATTCAGTACTTC
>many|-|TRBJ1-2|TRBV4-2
CASSQDNEGGYYGYTF
TGTGCCAGCAGCCAAGATAACGAGGGGGGCTACTATGGCTACACCTTC
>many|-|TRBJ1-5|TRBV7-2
CASSLVRESNQPQHF
TGTGCCAGCAGCTTAGTCAGGGAAAGCAATCAGCCCCAGCATTTT
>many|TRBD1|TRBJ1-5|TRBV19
CAASRSEGAGQPQHF
TGTGCCGCCAGCAGAAGTGAGGGGGCAGGTCAGCCCCAGCATTTT
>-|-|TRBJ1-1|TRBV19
CASKTRGQNTEAFF
TGTGCCAGTAAAACTCGGGGTCAGAACACTGAAGCTTTCTTT
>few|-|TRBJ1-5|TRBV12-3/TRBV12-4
CAKAESNQPQHF
TGTGCCAAAGCAGAGAGCAATCAGCCCCAGCATTTT
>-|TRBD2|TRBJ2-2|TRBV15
CATSRQGGASTGELFF
TGTGCCACCAGCAGGCAGGGAGGGGCGTCCACCGGGGAGCTGTTTTTT
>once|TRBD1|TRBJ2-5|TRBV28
CASSRTGGTETRYF
TGTGCCAGCAGTCGAACAGGGGGTACGGAGACCCGGTACTTC
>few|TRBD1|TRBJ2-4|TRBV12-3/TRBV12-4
CASSADRGSGIAKNIKYF
TGTGCCAGCAGTGCGGACAGGGGGAGTGGGATTGCCAAAAACATTAAGTACTTC
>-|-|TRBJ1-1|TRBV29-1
CSVEEGSVGGHTEAFF
TGCAGCGTTGAAGAGGGCTCTGTGGGGGGCCACACTGAAGCTTTCTTT
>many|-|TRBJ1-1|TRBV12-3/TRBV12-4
CASSLLRDSEAFF
TGTGCCAGCAGTTTACTTAGGGATTCTGAAGCTTTCTTT
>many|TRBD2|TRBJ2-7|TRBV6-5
CASTLDGTSSYEQYF
TGTGCCAGCACCTTAGACGGGACTAGCTCCTACGAGCAGTACTTC
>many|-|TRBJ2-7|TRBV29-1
CSVEEEEGLVNYEQYF
TGCAGCGTTGAAGAAGAAGAGGGCCTGGTTAACTACGAGCAGTACTTC
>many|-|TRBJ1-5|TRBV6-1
CASSEARTAYSNQPQHF
TGTGCCAGCAGTGAAGCACGGACGGCGTATAGCAATCAGCCCCAGCATTTT